A single sample is the source of the 30 T cell receptor beta chains below, sequenced in a study of beta chain features in type 1 diabetes. The investigators reverse transcribed all of the isolated RNA, so they sequenced expressed TCRB transcripts. The protocol was immunoSEQ multiplex PCR, while the TCRdb copy is restricted to in-frame clones and leaves out a portion. Of some 290,000 clones listed, approximately 25% are singletons. Study outcomes and limitations: Type 1 diabetes patients had TCRB CDR3s that were shorter (moderately but significantly so) in all four CD4+ subsets.

What these receptors recognize is not known. The sequenced material came from naive CD4+ T cells from blood. The receptors here all came from a woman between 25 and 40 years old with type 1 diabetes.

The genes are TRBV27 and TRBJ1-2; D uncertain. The CDR3 extends over 13 amino acids. Germline V gene data show CDR1 as MNHEY and CDR2 as SMNVEV (reference sequence). V lost 5 bases and J 3 bases, leaving 10 bases between the germline ends. CDR3 loop: CASSLREDYGYTF. CDR3 sequence (DNA): TGTGCCAGCAGTCTCCGGGAGGACTATGGCTACACCTTC.

This clone has only a few counts. The chain uses TRBV7-9 and TRBJ1-2, with a weak D call TRBD1 (6 bases). V dropped 4 bases and J dropped 7 bases, with 10 bases sitting between them. This CDR3 is built from 12 residues. CDR1 SEHNR and CDR2 FQNEAQ come from the germline V gene (reference sequence). CDR3 coding DNA: TGTGCCAGCAGCTCGGGACACGGTGGCTACACCTTC. Its protein product is CASSSGHGGYTF.

This chain joins TRBV18 and TRBJ2-7; tentatively, D is TRBD2 (6 bases). In germline, CDR1 is KGHSH, CDR2 LQKENI. Trimming cost V 3 bases and J 11 bases, with 20 bases left between them. This CDR3 has 14 residues. This chain's CDR3 is CASSPAPLEGQKYF. The CDR3 bases are TGTGCCAGCTCACCGGCGCCGCTGGAGGGGCAGAAGTACTTC.

This CDR3 reads CASSLEEGSEKQFF. In DNA, the CDR3 is TGTGCCAGCAGCTTAGAGGAGGGATCCGAGAAGCAGTTCTTC. The gene calls are TRBV11-3 and TRBJ2-1, with D possibly TRBD2 on 6 matching bases. The CDR3 extends over 14 amino acids. In germline, CDR1 is SGHNT, CDR2 YENEEA. V shed 0 bases and J shed 11 bases, with 14 bases lying between them.

The rearrangement uses TRBV4-1 and TRBJ1-2, with 7 positions matching TRBD1. The CDR3 sequence is 15 residues long. Germline-derived CDR1 and CDR2 are MGHRA and YSYEKL. The V gene end was trimmed by 5 bases and the J gene end by 5 bases; junction bases not matched to a gene: 11. Written as DNA, the CDR3 is TGCGCCAGCAGCTCAAGAGGGGGCCCGATTTATGGCTACACCTTC. Translation gives CASSSRGGPIYGYTF.

The chain employs TRBV29-1 and TRBJ1-2, with TRBD1 as a possible D gene (6 bases). This CDR3 has 13 amino acids. In germline, CDR1 is SQVTM, CDR2 ANQGSEA. The ends were cut back, 3 bases at V and 3 bases at J, with 11 bases in the middle. CDR3 amino acids: CSVDGRGYYGYTF. The CDR3 DNA is TGCAGCGTTGACGGCAGGGGATACTATGGCTACACCTTC.

This clone was picked up a small number of times. The V gene is TRBV18, the J gene TRBJ1-5; 7 bases fit TRBD1. Per the germline V gene, CDR1 is KGHSH and CDR2 is LQKENI. The CDR3 is 15 amino acids. V shed 1 base and J 7 bases; nucleotides not matched to a gene: 7. CDR3 sequence: CASSPLQGITQPQHF. The CDR3 DNA sequence: TGTGCCAGCTCACCACTACAGGGGATTACGCAGCCCCAGCATTTT.

This clone showed up just a few times. V usage is TRBV2 and J usage is TRBJ2-5; maybe TRBD2 (6 bases). V gave up 5 bases and J gave up 4 bases, with 17 bases separating them. The CDR3 runs 15 residues. Germline V gene lookup returns CDR1 SNHLY and CDR2 FYNNEI. The CDR3 nucleotides are TGTGCCAGCAGTCCGAGGGGCGGGATAGTAGAGACCCAGTACTTC. Amino acids: CASSPRGGIVETQYF. Combining the CDR3 with reference TRBV2 and TRBJ2-5 gives the whole variable domain EPEVTQTPSHQVTQMGQEVILRCVPISNHLYFYWYRQILGQKVEFLVSFYNNEISEKSEIFDDQFSVERPDGSNFTLKIRSTKLEDSAMYFCASSPRGGIVETQYFGPGTRLLVL.

This clone has only a few counts. The V gene is TRBV5-4, the J gene TRBJ2-5; 7 bases are shared with TRBD2. The CDR3 extends over 15 amino acids. Per the germline V gene, CDR1 is SGHNT and CDR2 is YYREEE (reference sequence). V gave up 1 base and J gave up 3 bases; unmatched junction bases: 6. The CDR3 sequence is CASSLSSLAEETQYF. CDR3 DNA sequence: TGTGCCAGCAGCTTGTCATCCCTAGCGGAAGAGACCCAGTACTTC.

The chain uses TRBV18 and TRBJ2-3; 8 bases line up with TRBD1. The CDR3 length is 16 residues. The V gene end was trimmed by 2 bases and the J gene end by 1 base; junction bases not matched to a gene: 5. Germline assignment: CDR1 KGHSH and CDR2 LQKENI. The CDR3 reads CASSPGSGGRTDTQYF. CDR3 coding DNA: TGTGCCAGCTCACCAGGCTCAGGGGGCCGCACAGATACGCAGTATTTT.

This clone was counted only a few times. The rearrangement joins TRBV2 to TRBJ2-1; 11 bases fit TRBD1. This CDR3 is 13 amino acids long. V gave up 6 bases and J gave up 9 bases; unmatched junction bases: 4. CDR1 and CDR2 from the germline V gene are SNHLY and FYNNEI. CDR3 coding DNA: TGTGCCAGCAGCGGACAGGGGGCGGGTGAGCAGTTCTTC. Protein product: CASSGQGAGEQFF.

The V gene is TRBV14, the J gene TRBJ2-3, with D possibly being TRBD1 (5 bases). Trimming removed 0 bases from V and 4 bases from J, with 8 bases in between. This CDR3 is 14 amino acids long. From germline, CDR1 is SGHDN and CDR2 FVKESK. The CDR3 loop is CASSQEVRADTQYF. DNA for the CDR3: TGTGCCAGCAGCCAAGAGGTCAGGGCAGATACGCAGTATTTT.

This chain links TRBV27 with TRBJ2-7, with 7 bases fitting TRBD1. The CDR3 has 16 amino acids. The V gene end was trimmed by 7 bases and the J gene end by 0 bases; junction bases not matched to a gene: 12. Per the germline V gene, CDR1 is MNHEY and CDR2 is SMNVEV (reference sequence). CDR3 in DNA: TGTGCCAGCATCTCGTACAGGGGAAGGAGCTCCTACGAGCAGTACTTC. Protein sequence: CASISYRGRSSYEQYF.

This clone was picked up a small number of times. J is TRBJ2-1 and V is TRBV5-1, with TRBD2 matching over 15 bases. Germline assignment: CDR1 SGHRS and CDR2 YFSETQ. The V and J ends lost 4 bases and 7 bases, in that order; junction bases with no gene match: 6. The length of the CDR3 is 16 residues. CDR3 amino acids: CASSAPGLAGGNEQFF. In DNA form, the CDR3 reads TGCGCCAGCAGCGCCCCGGGACTAGCGGGAGGAAATGAGCAGTTCTTC.

A few counts support this clone. The chain recombines TRBV7-3 with TRBJ2-1; 8 nucleotides match TRBD2. Germline V gene sequence: CDR1 SGHTA, CDR2 FQGTGA. With 1 base clipped from V and 4 bases from J, the junction kept 3 bases outside the gene matches. The CDR3 sequence is 15 residues long. As DNA, the CDR3 is TGTGCCAGCAGCTTAAGGGGCGGGGGGTACAATGAGCAGTTCTTC. This sequence encodes CASSLRGGGYNEQFF.

J is TRBJ2-7 and V is TRBV18; tentatively, D is TRBD2 (6 bases). Germline loops: CDR1 KGHSH, CDR2 LQKENI. With 3 bases removed from V and 0 bases from J, the gap between germline ends came to 12 bases. This CDR3 has 15 amino acids. The CDR3 loop reads CASSPLADLSYEQYF. DNA of the CDR3: TGTGCCAGCTCACCCTTAGCGGACCTCTCCTACGAGCAGTACTTC.

CDR3: CASSQVGQVIYEQYF. CDR3 DNA: TGTGCCAGCAGCCAAGTGGGGCAGGTAATCTACGAGCAGTACTTC. The chain combines TRBV4-2 with TRBJ2-7; D may be TRBD1 (5 bases). CDR1 LGHNA and CDR2 YNFKEQ come from the germline V gene. The CDR3 is made up of 15 amino acids. Trimming stripped 1 base from V and 3 bases from J, with 13 bases between.

The chain joins TRBV4-2 to TRBJ2-5; D might be TRBD2 (6 bases). The CDR3 spans 15 residues. V lost 1 base to trimming and J lost 5 bases, with 14 bases between them. Germline CDR1 and CDR2: LGHNA and YNFKEQ. The CDR3, as DNA: TGTGCCAGCAGCCAAGCCGGGGGTTCCTCGGAGACCCAGTACTTC. Translated: CASSQAGGSSETQYF.

The genes are TRBV7-3 and TRBJ2-1, with 9 bases lining up with TRBD2. CDR3 length: 20 residues. Trimming removed 1 base from V and 5 bases from J; junction bases left unmatched: 18. The germline V gene has CDR1 SGHTA and CDR2 FQGTGA. The DNA for the CDR3 is TGTGCCAGCAGCTTAATGGTCCTAGCGGGATCCCCTTTTGTTCACAATGAGCAGTTCTTC. Translating gives CASSLMVLAGSPFVHNEQFF.

The chain recombines TRBV6-6 with TRBJ2-1, with 16 bases matching TRBD2. The CDR3 is 15 residues long. Germline V gene data show CDR1 as MNHNY and CDR2 as SVGAGI (reference sequence). Trimming cost V 7 bases and J 9 bases; bases outside gene matches: 6. Here the CDR3 reads CASTTGTSGRGEQFF. The CDR3, as DNA: TGTGCCAGCACCACCGGGACTAGCGGGAGGGGTGAGCAGTTCTTC.

The chain links TRBV18 to TRBJ1-4; 11 bases agree with TRBD1. Germline V CDR1 and CDR2: KGHSH, LQKENI. J gave up 8 bases and V 3 bases, and 5 bases lay outside the gene matches. This CDR3 is 15 amino acids long. In DNA, the CDR3 is TGTGCCAGCTCACCCTCCGGGACAGGGGGAGAAAAACTGTTTTTT. It yields the protein CASSPSGTGGEKLFF.

This clone was counted between two and nine times. The chain employs TRBV5-1 and TRBJ2-2; the match to TRBD1 covers 9 bases. The CDR3 loop spans 18 amino acids. Trimming at V came to 0 bases and at J to 6 bases, leaving 12 bases not matched to a gene. Germline lookup yields CDR1 SGHRS and CDR2 YFSETQ. CDR3 residues: CASSLDLRDRVTSGELFF. CDR3 DNA: TGCGCCAGCAGCTTGGATCTCCGGGACAGGGTAACTTCCGGGGAGCTGTTTTTT.

This clone was counted a few times. The chain links TRBV9 to TRBJ1-5; 9 bases fit TRBD1. Germline lookup yields CDR1 SGDLS and CDR2 YYNGEE. The CDR3 totals 12 residues. V gave up 3 bases and J gave up 15 bases; unmatched junction bases: 7. The CDR3 bases are TGTGCCAGCAGCGCAAACAGGGGGCTTCTGCATTTT. Amino acids: CASSANRGLLHF.

The chain couples TRBV18 to TRBJ2-7; the D is unclear. The V end lost 2 bases, the J end lost 4 bases, and 6 bases lay between the germline ends. The germline CDR1 and CDR2 sequences are KGHSH and LQKENI. The CDR3 length is 12 residues. CDR3 protein: CASSPGQYEQYF. The CDR3 DNA follows: TGTGCCAGCTCACCAGGGCAGTACGAGCAGTACTTC.

The J gene is TRBJ1-1, the V gene TRBV7-3; D gene ambiguous. Looked up from germline, CDR1 is SGHTA and CDR2 is FQGTGA. V shed 6 bases and J shed 0 bases, with 8 bases lying between them. The CDR3 is made up of 13 amino acids. The CDR3 sequence is CASRETVNTEAFF. For the CDR3, the DNA is TGTGCCAGCAGGGAGACGGTGAACACTGAAGCTTTCTTT.

This clone has just a few counts. This chain connects TRBV19 to TRBJ1-5, with 7 bases lining up with TRBD1. Germline CDR1 LNHDA, CDR2 SQIVND (reference sequence). V shed 5 bases, J shed 7 bases, and the junction held 11 bases outside the gene matches. This CDR3 has 15 amino acids. As DNA, the CDR3 is TGTGCCAGTAGTCCCCGCGACAGGGTGGACCAGCCCCAGCATTTT. Translated: CASSPRDRVDQPQHF.

This clone was recorded a few times. J is TRBJ1-2 and V is TRBV23-1; D gene ambiguous. TRBV23-1 is labeled an ORF, and its function is uncertain. V lost 5 bases and J 6 bases, leaving 19 bases between the germline ends. CDR3 length: 15 amino acids. The CDR3 coding sequence is TGCGCCAGCAGTAAAGTGGGCCCCAAAATAAATGGCTACACCTTC. This gives the protein CASSKVGPKINGYTF.

The chain carries TRBV7-9 and TRBJ2-7; D is perhaps TRBD1 (6 bases). This CDR3 is built from 14 residues. V shed 5 bases and J shed 5 bases, with 16 bases lying between them. Germline V gives CDR1 SEHNR, CDR2 FQNEAQ (reference sequence). The CDR3 DNA follows: TGTGCCAGCAGCCTACAGGGTCCCTCAAACGAGCAGTACTTC. Translating gives CASSLQGPSNEQYF.

This clone was seen only a few times. V usage is TRBV7-9 and J usage is TRBJ2-7; 8 bases match TRBD1. V was pared by 4 bases and J by 5 bases, with 4 bases of the junction left unmatched. The CDR3 extends over 13 amino acids. The V gene's germline CDR1 is SEHNR and CDR2 FQNEAQ (reference sequence). Here the CDR3 reads CASSWTGSNEQYF. The CDR3 nucleotides read TGTGCCAGCAGCTGGACAGGGTCGAACGAGCAGTACTTC.

This chain uses TRBV19 with TRBJ1-2; D may be TRBD1 (6 bases). The V end was cut by 3 bases, the J end by 3 bases, with 14 bases between. Germline-derived CDR1 and CDR2 are LNHDA and SQIVND (reference sequence). CDR3 length equals 15 residues. The CDR3: CASSISGESHYGYTF. The CDR3 DNA is TGTGCCAGTAGTATCTCAGGGGAGAGTCACTATGGCTACACCTTC.